This T cell receptor beta chain is drawn from a study of blood T cell repertoires in COVID-19. About the study: T cells, B-cell-depleted T cells, or PBMCs provided the cDNA or gDNA that served as material.

In the original workflow: Reference gene primer amplification gave estimated nucleated cell counts. Assay: immunoSEQ multiplex PCR; the TCRdb copy retains only in-frame clones and omits some. The V and J calls and clone size were taken over from that table, and D and trimming were inferred from the DNA. This repertoire shows 150,000 to 200,000 clones, around 81% found once; its top ten account for around 5.9%. Participants, about 18 to 100 years old, spanned about two dozen US areas. The study counted Cohort 3 donors as recovered given two negative PCRs, clearance, or symptom resolution. The V and J ends lost 8 bases and 7 bases, in that order; junction bases with no gene match: 8. The CDR3 spans 14 residues. The germline gives CDR1 SNHLY, CDR2 FYNNEI.

The rearrangement joins TRBV2 to TRBJ1-5; 10 bases map to TRBD1. Sequencing was performed on PBMCs or T cells enriched from blood (not recorded which). This clonotype was sampled from a man aged 35-49 years who had recovered from COVID-19. The CDR3 bases are TGTGCCAGCGCGGGACAGGGGAGAGGGCAGCCCCAGCATTTT. Protein: CASAGQGRGQPQHF.